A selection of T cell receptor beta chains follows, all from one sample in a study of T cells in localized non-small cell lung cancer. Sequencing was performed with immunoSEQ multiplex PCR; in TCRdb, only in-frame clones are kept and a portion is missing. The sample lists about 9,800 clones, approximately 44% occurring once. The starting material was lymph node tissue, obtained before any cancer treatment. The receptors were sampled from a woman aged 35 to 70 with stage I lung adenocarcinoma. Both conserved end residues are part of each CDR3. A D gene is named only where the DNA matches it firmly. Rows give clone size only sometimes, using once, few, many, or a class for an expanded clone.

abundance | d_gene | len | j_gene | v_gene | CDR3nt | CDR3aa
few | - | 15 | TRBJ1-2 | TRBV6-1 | TGTGCCAGCAGTGAAGCGGGGGGGCTAAACTATGGCTACACCTTC | CASSEAGGLNYGYTF
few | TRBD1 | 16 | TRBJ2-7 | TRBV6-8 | TGTGCCAGCAGTCGCCCAGGGACAGGGCGCAACTACGAGCAGTACTTC | CASSRPGTGRNYEQYF
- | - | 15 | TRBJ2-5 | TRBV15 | TGTGCCACCAGCAGATCCCTGGCAGGCCAGGAGACCCAGTACTTC | CATSRSLAGQETQYF
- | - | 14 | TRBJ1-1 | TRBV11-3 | TGTGCCAGCAGTGGGGACGTAACTAACACTGAAGCTTTCTTT | CASSGDVTNTEAFF
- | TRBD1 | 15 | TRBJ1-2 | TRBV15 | TGTGCCACCGGGGGGGACAGGGGAAGAAACTATGGCTACACCTTC | CATGGDRGRNYGYTF
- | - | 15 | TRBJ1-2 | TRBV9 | TGTGCCAGCAGCGAAACCGGACACACCGACTATGGCTACACCTTC | CASSETGHTDYGYTF
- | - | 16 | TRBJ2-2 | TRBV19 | TGTGCCAGTAGTATAGTGGGGGTGCCGGTCACCGGGGAGCTGTTTTTT | CASSIVGVPVTGELFF
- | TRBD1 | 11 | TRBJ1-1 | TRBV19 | TGTGCCAGTAGGAGGACAGGTGAAGCTTTCTTT | CASRRTGEAFF
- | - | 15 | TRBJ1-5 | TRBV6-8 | TGTGCCAGCAGTTTTTCTGGGGGTAGCAATCAGCCCCAGCATTTT | CASSFSGGSNQPQHF
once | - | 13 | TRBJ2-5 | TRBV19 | TGTGCCAGTAGTATGGAGGGGTTAGAGACCCAGTACTTC | CASSMEGLETQYF
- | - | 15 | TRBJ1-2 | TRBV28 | TGTGCCAGCAGTTCCCTTAAAGGGGCGGGCTATGGCTACACCTTC | CASSSLKGAGYGYTF
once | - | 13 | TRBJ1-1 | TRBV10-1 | TGCGCCAGCAGTGTTCGGGCCGACACTGAAGCTTTCTTT | CASSVRADTEAFF
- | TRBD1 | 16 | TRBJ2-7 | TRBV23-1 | TGCGCCAGCAGCCAAGGGATCACCGGGACAGCTTACGAGCAGTACTTC | CASSQGITGTAYEQYF
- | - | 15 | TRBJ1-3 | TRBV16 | TGTGCCAGCAGCTACGGACTAAGCGCTGGAAACACCATATATTTT | CASSYGLSAGNTIYF
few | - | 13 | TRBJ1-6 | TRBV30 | TGTGCCTGGAAAGGGGCGTATTATTCACCCCTCCACTTT | CAWKGAYYSPLHF